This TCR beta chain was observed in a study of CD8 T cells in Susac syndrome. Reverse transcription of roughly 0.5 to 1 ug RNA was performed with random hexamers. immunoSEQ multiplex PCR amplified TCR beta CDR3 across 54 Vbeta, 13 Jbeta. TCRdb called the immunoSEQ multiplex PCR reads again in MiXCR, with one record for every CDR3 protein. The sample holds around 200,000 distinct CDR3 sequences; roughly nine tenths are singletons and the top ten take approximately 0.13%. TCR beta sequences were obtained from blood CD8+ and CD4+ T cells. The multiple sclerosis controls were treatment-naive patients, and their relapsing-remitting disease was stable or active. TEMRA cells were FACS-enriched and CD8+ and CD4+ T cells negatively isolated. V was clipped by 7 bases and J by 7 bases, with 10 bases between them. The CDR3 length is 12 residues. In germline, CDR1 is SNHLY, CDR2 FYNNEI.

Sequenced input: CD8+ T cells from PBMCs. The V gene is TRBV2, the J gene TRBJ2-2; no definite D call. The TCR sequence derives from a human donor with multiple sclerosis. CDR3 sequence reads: CASMLAGGELFF. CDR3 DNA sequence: TGTGCCAGCATGTTAGCTGGCGGGGAGCTGTTTTTT.